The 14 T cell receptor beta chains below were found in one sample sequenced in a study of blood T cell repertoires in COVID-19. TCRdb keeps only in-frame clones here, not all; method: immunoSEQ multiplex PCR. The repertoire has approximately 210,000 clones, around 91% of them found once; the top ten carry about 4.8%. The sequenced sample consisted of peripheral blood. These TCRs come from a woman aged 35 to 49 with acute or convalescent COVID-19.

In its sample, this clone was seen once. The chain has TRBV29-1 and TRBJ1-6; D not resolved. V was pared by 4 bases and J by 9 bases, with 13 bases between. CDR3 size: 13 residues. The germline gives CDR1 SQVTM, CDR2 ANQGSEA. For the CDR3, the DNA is TGCAGCGTTGGAGGGATTGAAGGTTCACCCCTCCACTTT. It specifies CSVGGIEGSPLHF. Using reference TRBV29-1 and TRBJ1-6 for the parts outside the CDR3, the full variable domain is SAVISQKPSRDICQRGTSLTIQCQVDSQVTMMFWYRQQPGQSLTLIATANQGSEATYESGFVIDKFPISRPNLTFSTLTVSNMSPEDSSIYLCSVGGIEGSPLHFGNGTRLTVT.

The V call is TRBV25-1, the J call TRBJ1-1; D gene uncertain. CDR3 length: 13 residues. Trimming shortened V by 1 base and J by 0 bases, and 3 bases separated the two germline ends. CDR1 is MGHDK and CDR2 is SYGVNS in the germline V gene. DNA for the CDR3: TGTGCCAGCAGTGAATTAGTGAACACTGAAGCTTTCTTT. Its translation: CASSELVNTEAFF.

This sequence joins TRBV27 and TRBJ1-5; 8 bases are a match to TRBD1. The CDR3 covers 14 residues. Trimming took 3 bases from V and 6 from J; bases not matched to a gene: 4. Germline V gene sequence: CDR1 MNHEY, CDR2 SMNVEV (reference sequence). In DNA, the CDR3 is TGTGCCAGCAGTTTCAACAGGGGGAGTCAGCCCCAGCATTTT. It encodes CASSFNRGSQPQHF.

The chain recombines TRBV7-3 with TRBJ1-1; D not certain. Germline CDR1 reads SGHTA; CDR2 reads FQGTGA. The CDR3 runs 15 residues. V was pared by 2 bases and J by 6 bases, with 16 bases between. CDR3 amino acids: CASSLFSPGVSEAFF. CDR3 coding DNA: TGTGCCAGCAGCTTATTTAGCCCGGGAGTCTCTGAAGCTTTCTTT.

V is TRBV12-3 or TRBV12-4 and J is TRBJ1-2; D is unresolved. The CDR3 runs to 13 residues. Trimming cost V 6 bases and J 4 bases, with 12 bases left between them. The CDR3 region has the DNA TGTGCCAGCAGCCGATTAGGCGGCTATGGCTACACCTTC. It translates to CASSRLGGYGYTF.

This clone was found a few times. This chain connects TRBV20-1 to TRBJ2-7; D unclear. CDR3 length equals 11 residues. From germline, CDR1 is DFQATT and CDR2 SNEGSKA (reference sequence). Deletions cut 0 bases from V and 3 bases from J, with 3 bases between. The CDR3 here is CSARDNYEQYV. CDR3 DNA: TGCAGTGCTAGAGACAACTACGAGCAGTACGTC.

The CDR3 protein is CASSSVGYPPLNEQFF. CDR3 DNA sequence: TGTGCCAGCAGCTCGGTGGGCTACCCCCCCTTAAATGAGCAGTTCTTC. The chain joins TRBV27 to TRBJ2-1; no reliable D call. This CDR3 is built from 16 residues. Germline loops: CDR1 MNHEY, CDR2 SMNVEV (reference sequence). V was trimmed by 6 bases and J by 7 bases, leaving 22 bases between them.

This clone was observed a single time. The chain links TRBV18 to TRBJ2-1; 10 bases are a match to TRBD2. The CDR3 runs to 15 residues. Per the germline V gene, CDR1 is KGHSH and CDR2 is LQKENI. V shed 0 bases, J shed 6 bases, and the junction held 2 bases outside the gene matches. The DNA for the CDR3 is TGTGCCAGCTCACCACCAGCGGGGGGGTTCAATGAGCAGTTCTTC. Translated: CASSPPAGGFNEQFF.

The chain's CDR3 is CASSQGQPNTEAFF. The CDR3 nucleotides read TGTGCCAGCAGCCAAGGACAGCCGAACACTGAAGCTTTCTTT. This chain connects TRBV3-1 (or the pseudogene TRBV3-2) to TRBJ1-1; D might be TRBD1 (5 bases). Germline V gene sequence: CDR1 LGHDT, CDR2 YNNKEL (reference sequence). V lost 1 base to trimming and J lost 1 base, with 7 bases between them. The CDR3 is made up of 14 amino acids.

CDR3 coding DNA: TGTGCCACCAGTGATCACCCATCTACAGGGGGGGGTAATGAAAAACTGTTTTTT. Translation gives CATSDHPSTGGGNEKLFF. The V and J genes are TRBV24-1 and TRBJ1-4; 8 bases line up with TRBD1. Germline assignment: CDR1 KGHDR and CDR2 SFDVKD. The J segment lost 4 bases and the V segment lost 3 bases, leaving 12 bases of the junction unmatched. This CDR3 is built from 18 residues.

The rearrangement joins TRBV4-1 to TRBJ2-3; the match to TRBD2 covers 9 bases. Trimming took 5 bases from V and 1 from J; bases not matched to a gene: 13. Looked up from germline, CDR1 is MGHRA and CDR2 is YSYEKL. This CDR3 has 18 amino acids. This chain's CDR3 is CASSSQTWERGGTDTQYF. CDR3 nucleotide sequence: TGCGCCAGCAGCTCCCAGACATGGGAGCGGGGGGGCACAGATACGCAGTATTTT.

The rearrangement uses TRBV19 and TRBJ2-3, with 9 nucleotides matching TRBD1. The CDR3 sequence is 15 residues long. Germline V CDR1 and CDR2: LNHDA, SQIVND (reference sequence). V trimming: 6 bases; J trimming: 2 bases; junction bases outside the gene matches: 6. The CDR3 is CASSPGTGFTDTQYF. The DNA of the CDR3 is TGTGCCAGTAGCCCCGGGACAGGGTTCACAGATACGCAGTATTTT. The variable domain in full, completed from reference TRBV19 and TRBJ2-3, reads DGGITQSPKYLFRKEGQNVTLSCEQNLNHDAMYWYRQDPGQGLRLIYYSQIVNDFQKGDIAEGYSVSREKKESFPLTVTSAQKNPTAFYLCASSPGTGFTDTQYFGPGTRLTVL.

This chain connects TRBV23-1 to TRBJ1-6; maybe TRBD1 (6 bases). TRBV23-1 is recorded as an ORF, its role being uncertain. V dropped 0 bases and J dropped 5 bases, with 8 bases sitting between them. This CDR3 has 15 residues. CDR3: CASSQSTGHNSPLHF. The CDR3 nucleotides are TGCGCCAGCAGTCAATCTACAGGGCATAATTCACCCCTCCACTTT.

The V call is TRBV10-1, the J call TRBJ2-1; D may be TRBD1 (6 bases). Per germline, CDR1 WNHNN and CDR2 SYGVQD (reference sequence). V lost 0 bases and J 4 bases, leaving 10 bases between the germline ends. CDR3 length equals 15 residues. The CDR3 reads CASSESGRGYNEQFF. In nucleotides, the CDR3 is TGCGCCAGCAGTGAGTCGGGCAGGGGTTACAATGAGCAGTTCTTC.